The source of this T cell receptor beta chain is a study of beta chain features in type 1 diabetes. Study-level results: The study found moderately but significantly shorter TCRB CDR3s in all four CD4+ subsets of Type 1 diabetes patients. Highly expressing activated T cells could be over-counted with a cDNA template.

Naive, central memory, regulatory and stem cell-like memory cells within the CD4+ compartment were sorted using CD45RO/CCR7/CD25/CD127/CD95/CD27. The purity of all sorted populations exceeded 95%. Concerning this clone itself: Its specificity is unknown.

Expressed TCRB transcripts were sequenced because the entire RNA isolate underwent reverse transcription. TCRdb's copy holds only in-frame clones and misses some; the assay was immunoSEQ multiplex PCR. This repertoire shows 230,000 or so clones, 16% found once; its top ten account for roughly 0.08%. This CDR3 spans 15 amino acids. With V trimmed by 6 bases and J by 3 bases, 10 bases remained unmatched. Germline V gene sequence: CDR1 SGHRS, CDR2 YFSETQ. This receptor was identified in a man younger than 40 with type 1 diabetes. The J gene is TRBJ2-7, the V gene TRBV5-1; 9 nucleotides line up with TRBD1. The sample consisted of naive CD4+ T cells from blood. The CDR3 sequence: CASKRTGDNSYEQYF. Written as DNA, the CDR3 is TGCGCCAGCAAAAGGACAGGGGATAATAGCTACGAGCAGTACTTC.